This paragraph covers one T cell receptor (beta chain) sequence. Measured with immunoSEQ multiplex PCR; TCRdb has only the in-frame clones, and not every one. The sample contains 300,000 to 350,000 clones, 88% of which appear only once. Per germline, CDR1 MNHEY and CDR2 SMNVEV (reference sequence). Trimming shortened V by 6 bases and J by 6 bases, and 21 bases separated the two germline ends. CDR3 length: 15 residues. This sample was included in a study of blood T cell repertoires in COVID-19. This sequence joins TRBV27 and TRBJ2-7; the D is unclear. Sequenced: PBMCs or T cells enriched from blood (not recorded which). This TCR was recovered from a man aged 30-40 years who had recovered from COVID-19. The CDR3 sequence is CASSRSEHLPREQYF. CDR3 DNA sequence: TGTGCCAGCAGCCGCAGTGAACACCTGCCTCGCGAGCAGTACTTC.